This TCR beta chain was recorded in a study of blood T cell repertoires in COVID-19 (dated by TCRdb to 2020 to 2021). With respect to the entire study: Collaborator samples came from the United States, Italy and Spain and covered acute and convalescent phases of COVID-19. Where HLA class I and class II types were available, the types were taken from metadata supplied by the sample provider, not from assay-based typing. The dataset comprised deeply sampled blood TCRbeta repertoires from subjects exposed to, actively infected with, or recovered from COVID-19. A de-identified subject ID, COVID-19 status, age in years and sex were almost always included in the sample metadata. The material from the prospective study consisted of cDNA or gDNA derived from T cells, B-cell-depleted T cells, or PBMCs. Samples came from the ongoing ImmuneRACE study (first 160 participants) plus 1,254 subjects from 6 global collaborators. A freely available public database, intended as a resource for researchers studying the immune response to SARS-CoV-2, is where the repertoires were released. Broad study findings and their caveats: The amount of clinical and demographic metadata varied by source and participant and was provided uncurated.

The immunoSEQ Assay, a bias-controlled multiplex PCR, was used to amplify TCRbeta CDR3 regions from genomic DNA. The authors processed their data as follows. Within the assay, amplification of reference gene primers was used to estimate how many nucleated cells each sample contained. To quantify the absolute abundance of each unique TCRbeta CDR3 rearrangement, sequence reads were collapsed and filtered. For each sample, productive Simpson clonality was calculated by taking the square root of Simpson's diversity index across productive rearrangements. TCRdb holds this immuneACCESS table with in-frame rearrangements only. Some clones are missing; in checked studies, unresolved V genes explain under half, and the rest has no known cause. The V and J calls and the clone size are those of that table, but D and trimming were determined from the DNA. Present in this sample are about 130,000 clones, 90% of which were seen just once. The ten top clones hold 4% to 5% of the sample.

At one collaborating source in Seattle, patients were enrolled during active infection and were followed longitudinally through the course of disease. The collaborating institutions used their own protocols to collect whole blood in K2EDTA tubes. For TCRbeta analysis, collaborators shipped samples as frozen whole blood, isolated PBMCs, or DNA extracted from either of those sample types. This clone has a handful of counts. Its antigen remains undetermined. No quality values exist for individual bases; no much larger clone is one base distant. V was cut back by 5 bases and J by 1 base, leaving a gap of 10 bases between them. For CDR1 and CDR2, the germline V gene (reference sequence) lists SEHNR and FQNEAQ. From the cysteine up to the phenylalanine, the CDR3 has a length of 14 residues. Only the CDR3 portion is preserved as DNA: 42 bases, with reading frame beginning at the first base.

Rearrangement joined TRBV7-9 to TRBJ2-3, and the D gene may be TRBD1, 5 bases matching. This TCR derives from a man aged 55 to 70 with COVID-19, enrolled during active disease. Sequencing was performed on peripheral blood. For the CDR3, the sequence is CASSPDRGTDTQYF. The DNA sequence follows: TGTGCCAGCAGCCCCGACAGAGGCACAGATACGCAGTATTTT.